This T cell receptor beta chain was obtained from a study of molecular identifiers for immune sequencing clone quantification. Listed TCR primers and previously described methods were used for bulk TCR libraries. A single record per CDR3 protein comes from TCRdb applying MiXCR to the PCR reads. The sample contains roughly 100,000 distinct CDR3 sequences, under 40% of which appear only once. The CDR3 contains 15 residues. The germline gives CDR1 SGHNT, CDR2 YYREEE (reference sequence). V dropped 7 bases and J dropped 2; count of bases not matched to a gene: 6. The count of this clonotype is one. A much larger clone sits a single nucleotide away, making a read error possible.

This sequence was found in a human donor in good health. Some libraries in this study had Jurkat cell RNA spiked in. The sample was naive CD8+ T cells from blood, with Jurkat cell RNA spiked in. Subset here: FACS-sorted CD8+CD4-CCR7+CD45RA+ naive T cells. The chain joins TRBV5-4 to TRBJ2-6; 7 nucleotides align to TRBD1. The CDR3 spells CASGTTGAGANVLTF. CDR3 DNA sequence: TGTGCCAGCGGCACAACAGGGGCTGGGGCCAACGTCCTGACTTTC.